These 17 T cell receptor beta chains share one sample of origin, sequenced in a study of blood T cells in healthy people across ages. Primers used in a second PCR of roughly 7 to 11 cycles were a sample-barcoded 5' primer and a J-beta primer mix. TCRdb recomputed calls from the 5' RACE reads with MiXCR, one row per CDR3 protein. The repertoire holds over 950,000 distinct CDR3 sequences, with approximately 38% as singletons. Input material: blood. These receptors were taken from a young man in good health.

The J gene is TRBJ1-5, the V gene TRBV27; tentatively, D is TRBD1 (5 bases). The germline gives CDR1 MNHEY, CDR2 SMNVEV (reference sequence). The CDR3 is made up of 15 amino acids. The ends were cut back, 5 bases at V and 3 bases at J, with 14 bases in the middle. The CDR3 loop is CASSPVGAFNQPQHF. The CDR3 coding sequence is TGTGCCAGCAGTCCAGTCGGGGCGTTCAATCAGCCCCAGCATTTT.

This clonotype was found a few times. J is TRBJ2-7 and V is TRBV30; D could derive from TRBD1 or TRBD2 (5 bases each). Germline V gives CDR1 GTSNPN, CDR2 SVGIG (reference sequence). The CDR3 extends over 15 amino acids. The V end was cut by 3 bases, the J end by 0 bases, with 15 bases between. The CDR3 DNA is TGTGCCTGGAGGAGGGGTATTGGGAGCTCCTACGAGCAGTACTTC. It codes for CAWRRGIGSSYEQYF.

In its sample, this clonotype was seen many times. The chain carries TRBV28 and TRBJ2-2; 15 bases are shared with TRBD2. Trimming cost V 4 bases and J 5 bases; bases outside gene matches: 5. The CDR3 is 17 amino acids. CDR1 is MDHEN, CDR2 SYDVKM, per germline. CDR3 sequence: CASSSAGLAGGTGELFF. CDR3 DNA: TGTGCCAGCAGTTCCGCGGGACTAGCGGGGGGTACCGGGGAGCTGTTTTTT.

The sample holds a few counts of this clonotype. The V call is TRBV20-1, the J call TRBJ1-2, with 7 positions matching TRBD1. The trim removed 5 bases at V and 0 bases at J, leaving 6 bases unmatched. This CDR3 is 14 amino acids long. The germline CDR1 and CDR2 sequences are DFQATT and SNEGSKA (reference sequence). The CDR3 bases are TGCAGTGCTGCCCAGACAGGGACTAACTATGGCTACACCTTC. Translating gives CSAAQTGTNYGYTF.

The rearrangement uses TRBV5-5 and TRBJ2-1; the match to TRBD2 covers 8 bases. Germline loops: CDR1 SGHKS, CDR2 YYEKEE (reference sequence). The CDR3 loop spans 17 amino acids. V lost 4 bases, J lost 3 bases, and 12 bases stayed unmatched. The CDR3 region has the DNA TGTGCCAGCAGCCTTCAAGCGGGGGCCACCCTCTACAATGAGCAGTTCTTC. Translating gives CASSLQAGATLYNEQFF.

This clonotype occurred once. V and J are TRBV5-1 and TRBJ1-2, with TRBD1 matching 10 bases. The CDR3 covers 16 residues. Germline CDR1 reads SGHRS; CDR2 reads YFSETQ. The trim removed 0 bases at V and 5 bases at J, leaving 7 bases unmatched. CDR3 protein: CASSLDRGQGIYGYTF. The CDR3 coding sequence is TGCGCCAGCAGCTTGGATAGGGGACAGGGGATTTATGGCTACACCTTC.

This clonotype was detected a few times. V usage is TRBV6-2 or TRBV6-3 and J usage is TRBJ2-7, with 7 bases fitting TRBD2. The CDR3 sequence is 13 residues long. Germline assignment: CDR1 MNHEY and CDR2 SVGEGT. With 9 bases clipped from V and 2 bases from J, the junction kept 7 bases outside the gene matches. DNA of the CDR3: TGTGCCAGTGGCGAAGCGGGGACCTACGAGCAGTACTTC. Its translation is CASGEAGTYEQYF.

The CDR3 loop reads CASSPAFWGDNEQFF. DNA of the CDR3: TGTGCCAGCAGCCCAGCCTTTTGGGGTGACAATGAGCAGTTCTTC. The V call is TRBV11-2, the J call TRBJ2-1; D ambiguous. The ends were cut back, 5 bases at V and 5 bases at J, with 16 bases in the middle. Germline V lookup: CDR1 SGHAT, CDR2 FQNNGV. The CDR3 totals 15 residues.

This clonotype was seen more than once but under ten times. V usage is TRBV29-1 and J usage is TRBJ1-1, with D tentatively TRBD1 (6 bases). Germline CDR1 is SQVTM and CDR2 is ANQGSEA. V lost 6 bases to trimming and J lost 5 bases, with 7 bases between them. This CDR3 is 10 amino acids long. The CDR3 protein is CSVGQTEAFF. The CDR3 nucleotides are TGCAGCGTAGGACAGACTGAAGCTTTCTTT.

The gene calls are TRBV5-1 and TRBJ1-5, with a tentative D call TRBD1 (5 bases). The ends were cut back, 3 bases at V and 1 base at J, with 11 bases in the middle. CDR1 and CDR2 from the germline V gene are SGHRS and YFSETQ. The CDR3 extends over 15 amino acids. The CDR3 is CASSSDGTSNQPQHF. CDR3 in DNA: TGCGCCAGCAGCTCGGACGGGACCAGCAATCAGCCCCAGCATTTT.

In this sample, this clonotype turned up a few times. V and J are TRBV6-1 and TRBJ1-2; possibly TRBD1 for D (6 bases). From germline, CDR1 is MNHNS and CDR2 SASEGT. V lost 3 bases and J 7 bases, leaving 18 bases between the germline ends. The CDR3 is made up of 15 amino acids. The DNA for the CDR3 is TGTGCCAGCAGTGAGAACACACAGGGAATGCGTGGCTACACCTTC. Its protein is CASSENTQGMRGYTF.

V usage is TRBV4-3 and J usage is TRBJ1-1; maybe TRBD1 (6 bases). Deletions cut 4 bases from V and 3 bases from J, with 21 bases between. Looked up from germline, CDR1 is LGHNA and CDR2 is YSLEER. This CDR3 contains 17 residues. The CDR3 protein is CASSPKGVWVGDTEAFF. DNA of the CDR3: TGCGCCAGCAGCCCCAAGGGGGTGTGGGTGGGGGACACTGAAGCTTTCTTT.

This clonotype was observed a few times. V gene TRBV12-3 or TRBV12-4 combines with J gene TRBJ2-5, with D possibly being TRBD2 (6 bases). This CDR3 contains 14 residues. V lost 2 bases, J lost 5 bases, and 12 bases lay in between. In DNA, the CDR3 is TGTGCCAGCAGTTTAATCATCAGCGGGGAGACCCAGTACTTC. Its translation: CASSLIISGETQYF.

The chain has TRBV29-1 and TRBJ2-7, with TRBD1 matching over 8 bases. Losses at the gene ends were 6 bases for V and 5 bases for J; bases not matched to a gene: 6. Germline assignment: CDR1 SQVTM and CDR2 ANQGSEA. This CDR3 spans 12 amino acids. CDR3 coding DNA: TGCAGCGTCGGCAGGGGGCACGACGAGCAGTACTTC. This sequence encodes CSVGRGHDEQYF.

The chain carries TRBV7-2 and TRBJ2-3; possible D gene TRBD2, 5 bases. The CDR3 covers 13 residues. V was cut by 4 bases and J by 6 bases, with 11 bases left in between. CDR1 is SGHTA and CDR2 is FQGNSA in the germline V gene. DNA for the CDR3: TGTGCCAGCAGCTCGCGGGTGGCCGATACGCAGTATTTT. Translating it yields CASSSRVADTQYF. The full variable domain, with the rest looked up from reference TRBV7-2 and TRBJ2-3, is GAGVSQSPSNKVTEKGKDVELRCDPISGHTALYWYRQSLGQGLEFLIYFQGNSAPDKSGLPSDRFSAERTGGSVSTLTIQRTQQEDSAVYLCASSSRVADTQYFGPGTRLTVL.

The rearrangement links TRBV12-3 or TRBV12-4 to TRBJ2-5; TRBD2 aligns across 7 bases. This CDR3 has 12 amino acids. V lost 8 bases to trimming and J lost 5 bases; unmatched junction nucleotides: 5. The CDR3 DNA sequence: TGTGCCAGCGGGGGGGGGTCGGAGACCCAGTACTTC. This codes for CASGGGSETQYF.

This clonotype was detected a few times. The chain recombines TRBV7-8 with TRBJ1-1; D gene unclear. The germline CDR1 and CDR2 sequences are SGHVS and FQNEAQ. The CDR3 covers 14 residues. Trimming stripped 0 bases from V and 0 bases from J, with 5 bases between. CDR3 region: CASSLADLNTEAFF. The CDR3 bases are TGTGCCAGCAGCTTAGCCGACCTGAACACTGAAGCTTTCTTT.